This section outlines one T cell receptor beta chain sequence together with its context. This specimen belongs to a study of blood T cell repertoires in COVID-19. For the study at large: Spain, Italy and the United States supplied samples that represented acute and convalescent COVID-19. The cDNA or gDNA used as material had been derived from T cells, B-cell-depleted T cells, or PBMCs.

Original data processing: Nucleated cell counts were estimated from reference gene primer amplification. Profiling relied on immunoSEQ multiplex PCR, and the TCRdb table lists in-frame clones only, not all of them. D and trimming were read from the DNA, whereas the V and J calls and clone size are those reported in that table. The sample has 120,000 to 150,000 clones, around four fifths seen once; the top ten hold roughly 4.5%. CDR3 length equals 17 residues. The chain combines TRBV21-1 with TRBJ1-1; TRBD1, the table's D call, lacks a check against the DNA. TRBV21-1 is an annotated pseudogene. Material for sequencing was peripheral blood. This clonotype was obtained from a human donor in a cohort sampled during active COVID-19. CDR3 loop: CASSKSPGQGMITEAFF. The CDR3 nucleotides are TGTGCCAGCAGCAAGAGCCCGGGACAGGGAATGATCACTGAAGCTTTCTTT.